The TCR beta chain described here comes from a study of shared clonotypes between healthy human individuals. It was CD45RO-negative cells, positively selected for CCR7, that made up naive CD8 cells, with terminally differentiated effector memory CD45RA+ cells excluded. CDR1 and CDR2 (germline): LGHNA, YSLEER. This CDR3 comprises 17 residues. The V and J ends lost 1 base and 8 bases, in that order; junction bases with no gene match: 9. The assay was immunoSEQ multiplex PCR, and TCRdb's table has in-frame clones only and misses some. The sample contains around 1,900,000 clones, around 93% of which appear only once.

This chain connects TRBV4-3 to TRBJ2-1; 12 nucleotides match TRBD2. The sequenced material came from naive CD8+ T cells from PBMCs. The receptor was isolated from a man aged 18 to 30 in good health. Some clones in this sample may be carry-over from other donors' samples. CDR3: CASSQVSPLAGGHEQFF. The CDR3 DNA is TGCGCCAGCAGCCAAGTTAGCCCACTAGCGGGAGGTCATGAGCAGTTCTTC.